A single sample gave rise to the 8 T cell receptor beta chains below, sequenced in a study of CD8+ T cells in alopecia areata. RNA was isolated and reverse transcribed to cDNA, the sequencing template. Measured with immunoSEQ multiplex PCR; TCRdb has only the in-frame clones, and not every one. In the table there are around 250,000 clones, roughly two thirds of which are singletons. The sequences come from CD4+ T cells sorted from blood, collected at week 0. These TCRs come from a human donor with alopecia areata.

This sequence joins TRBV25-1 and TRBJ2-3, with 9 bases matching TRBD1. The CDR3 runs to 16 residues. V lost 3 bases, J lost 0 bases, and 4 bases stayed unmatched. Germline values: CDR1 MGHDK, CDR2 SYGVNS. CDR3: CASSDPGQGSTDTQYF. CDR3 in DNA: TGTGCCAGCAGTGACCCGGGACAGGGCAGCACAGATACGCAGTATTTT.

The chain employs TRBV7-2 and TRBJ2-3, with 8 bases matching TRBD2. CDR3 length: 12 residues. Germline loops: CDR1 SGHTA, CDR2 FQGNSA. J gave up 6 bases and V 4 bases, and 0 bases lay outside the gene matches. The CDR3 DNA reads TGTGCCAGCAGCTCGGGGGGGGATACGCAGTATTTT. The encoded protein is CASSSGGDTQYF.

The gene calls are TRBV6-5 and TRBJ2-5; D may be TRBD2 (6 bases). CDR1 is MNHEY and CDR2 is SVGAGI in the germline V gene. Trimming left V 6 bases short and J 3 bases short, with 11 bases between. The CDR3 covers 13 residues. The CDR3 spells CASSRLGEETQYF. CDR3 coding DNA: TGTGCCAGCAGCCGACTAGGGGAAGAGACCCAGTACTTC.

This clone was counted a few times. V is TRBV30 and J is TRBJ2-3, with 11 nucleotides matching TRBD1. The length of the CDR3 is 16 residues. Germline assignment: CDR1 GTSNPN and CDR2 SVGIG (reference sequence). V gave up 1 base and J gave up 5 bases; unmatched junction bases: 8. The CDR3 DNA follows: TGTGCCTGGAGTGGAACCGGGACAGGGGGTCTAGATACGCAGTATTTT. It codes for CAWSGTGTGGLDTQYF.

The J gene is TRBJ2-2, the V gene TRBV29-1; 8 bases are a match to TRBD1. Germline CDR1 is SQVTM and CDR2 is ANQGSEA. The V segment lost 4 bases and the J segment 7 bases; nucleotides outside the gene matches: 5. CDR3 length: 13 amino acids. This CDR3 is CSVGQGAIGELFF. The CDR3 region has the DNA TGCAGCGTTGGGCAGGGGGCTATCGGGGAGCTGTTTTTT.

V and J are TRBV7-9 and TRBJ2-1; D remains ambiguous. Trimming removed 5 bases at V and 5 bases at J, with 16 bases between. Germline CDR1 SEHNR, CDR2 FQNEAQ (reference sequence). The CDR3 contains 15 residues. The CDR3 sequence: CASSLSGRTDNEQFF. The CDR3 DNA reads as TGTGCCAGCAGCCTATCGGGTCGAACTGACAATGAGCAGTTCTTC. Full variable domain (outside the CDR3, taken from reference TRBV7-9 and TRBJ2-1): DTGVSQNPRHKITKRGQNVTFRCDPISEHNRLYWYRQTLGQGPEFLTYFQNEAQLEKSRLLSDRFSAERPKGSFSTLEIQRTEQGDSAMYLCASSLSGRTDNEQFFGPGTRLTVL.

This chain connects TRBV27 to TRBJ1-2; tentatively, D is TRBD1 (6 bases). V was trimmed by 5 bases and J by 8 bases, leaving 15 bases between them. Germline V CDR1 and CDR2: MNHEY, SMNVEV (reference sequence). The CDR3 is made up of 13 amino acids. DNA of the CDR3: TGTGCCAGCAGTCCTAACAGGGTTGGAGGCTACACCTTC. It is translated as CASSPNRVGGYTF.

The CDR3 coding sequence is TGTGCCAGCTCACCGGCCGCAAACACTGAAGCTTTCTTT. Encoded protein: CASSPAANTEAFF. V gene TRBV18 combines with J gene TRBJ1-1, with no clear D. Trimming took 3 bases from V and 2 from J, leaving 7 bases between them. Germline V gene lookup returns CDR1 KGHSH and CDR2 LQKENI. This CDR3 is built from 13 residues.